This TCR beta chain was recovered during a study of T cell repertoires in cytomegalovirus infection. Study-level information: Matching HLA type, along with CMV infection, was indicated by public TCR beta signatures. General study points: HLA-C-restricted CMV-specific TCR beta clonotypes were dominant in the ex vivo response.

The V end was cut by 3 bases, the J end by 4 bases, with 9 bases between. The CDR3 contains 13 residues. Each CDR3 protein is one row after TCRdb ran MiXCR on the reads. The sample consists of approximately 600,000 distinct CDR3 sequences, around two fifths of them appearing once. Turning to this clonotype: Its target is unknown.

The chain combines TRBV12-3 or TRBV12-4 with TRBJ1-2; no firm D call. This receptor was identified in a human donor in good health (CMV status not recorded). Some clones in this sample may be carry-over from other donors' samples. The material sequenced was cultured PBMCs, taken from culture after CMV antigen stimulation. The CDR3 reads CASSLLSIYGYTF. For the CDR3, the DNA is TGTGCCAGCAGTTTGCTGTCTATCTATGGCTACACCTTC.